The rows below give T cell receptor beta chains drawn from one sample of a study of blood T cell repertoires in COVID-19. TCRdb's table, derived via immunoSEQ multiplex PCR, lists solely in-frame clones and lacks some. The table has about 50,000 clones, approximately 79% seen once. Sequenced input: peripheral blood. These receptors were taken from a man aged 70 or older with acute or convalescent COVID-19. Both conserved end residues are trimmed from each CDR3.

v_call,j_call,cdr3_aa
TRBV7-2,TRBJ2-7,ASSAGQGVTYEQY
TRBV4-2,TRBJ2-3,ASSLGLAGGDTQY
TRBV18,TRBJ2-6,ASSEGLGANVLT
TRBV19,TRBJ2-7,ASSIKASGTSYEQY
TRBV5-6,TRBJ2-5,ASSFERGETQY
TRBV29-1,TRBJ2-1,SVAGRSYNEQF
TRBV27,TRBJ2-3,ASSPGLAGADTQY
TRBV30,TRBJ1-2,AWSLQATHGYT
TRBV4-2,TRBJ2-3,ASSQGLGLDTQY
TRBV7-2,TRBJ1-1,ASKGDLNTEAF
TRBV6-5,TRBJ1-1,ASTFYTGGTEAF